The rows below give T cell receptor beta chains drawn from one sample of a study of T cells in Graves' hyperthyroidism and ophthalmopathy. MiXCR, applied by TCRdb to the multiplex PCR reads, yields one record per CDR3 protein. The sample records about 570,000 distinct CDR3 sequences, around 45% being singletons. The source material was peripheral blood or thyroid tissue (not recorded which). These receptor sequences come from an adult woman with Graves' disease, either hyperthyroidism or ophthalmopathy (not recorded which). Each CDR3 is given with its conserved first and last residue. A D gene is named only where the DNA matches it firmly. Rows give clone size only sometimes, using once, few, many, or a class for an expanded clone.

d_call j_call v_call cdr3_length clone_size cdr3_aa cdr3_nt
TRBD2 TRBJ2-5 TRBV20-1 16 NA CSAGAGGPFFQETQYF TGCAGTGCAGGAGCGGGGGGACCGTTCTTCCAAGAGACCCAGTACTTC
NA TRBJ2-2 TRBV3-1 14 NA CASSSGVEAGELFF TGTGCCAGCAGCTCCGGGGTCGAGGCCGGGGAGCTGTTTTTT
NA TRBJ2-1 TRBV6-5 15 once CATTSGLHEYNEQFF TGTGCCACCACTTCGGGCCTTCATGAGTACAATGAGCAGTTCTTC
NA TRBJ1-5 TRBV2 15 NA CARGGLAGFNQPQHF TGTGCCAGGGGGGGGCTAGCGGGCTTCAATCAGCCCCAGCATTTT
NA TRBJ2-6 TRBV25-1 16 many CASSESPGAGANVLTF TGTGCCAGCAGTGAATCGCCCGGGGCTGGGGCCAACGTCCTGACTTTC
TRBD2 TRBJ2-1 TRBV6-1 15 many CASSVELAAPNEQFF TGTGCCAGCAGTGTCGAACTAGCGGCTCCCAATGAGCAGTTCTTC
TRBD1 TRBJ1-1 TRBV7-9 17 NA CASTLPDRGSSDTEAFF TGTGCCAGCACCCTCCCGGACAGGGGTTCCTCGGACACTGAAGCTTTCTTT
TRBD2 TRBJ2-7 TRBV9 13 NA CASGSGLAAEQYF TGTGCCAGCGGATCGGGACTAGCAGCCGAGCAGTACTTC
TRBD2 TRBJ2-7 TRBV5-1 16 many CASSWSHSGTTYEQYF TGCGCCAGCAGCTGGTCGCATAGCGGGACAACTTACGAGCAGTACTTC
NA TRBJ2-6 TRBV7-2 16 NA CASSTRPLAGANILTF TGTGCCAGCAGCACCCGACCCCTCGCTGGGGCCAACATCCTGACTTTC
NA TRBJ1-5 TRBV15 15 NA CATSSDRTRNQPQHF TGTGCCACCAGCAGCGACAGGACCCGTAATCAGCCCCAGCATTTT
NA TRBJ2-7 TRBV11-2 17 many CASSWTWGEGALYEQYF TGTGCCAGCAGCTGGACTTGGGGAGAAGGAGCCCTTTACGAGCAGTACTTC
TRBD1 TRBJ1-2 TRBV20-1 14 NA CSASPRGRGGGYTF TGCAGTGCTAGCCCCAGGGGGCGCGGGGGTGGCTACACCTTC
NA TRBJ1-1 TRBV28 15 NA CASSPVGSGSTEAFF TGTGCCAGCAGTCCCGTAGGGAGTGGATCCACTGAAGCTTTCTTT
NA TRBJ2-1 TRBV20-1 16 many CSATSGGGGSYNEQFF TGCAGTGCTACCTCCGGGGGAGGCGGGTCCTACAATGAGCAGTTCTTC
NA TRBJ1-5 TRBV11-1 12 many CASSKDGGPQHF TGTGCCAGCAGCAAAGACGGGGGGCCCCAGCATTTT
NA TRBJ2-7 TRBV2 14 many CASSELRVGYEQYF TGTGCCAGCAGTGAACTCAGGGTGGGCTACGAGCAGTACTTC
NA TRBJ2-2 TRBV7-9 14 many CASVPELDTGELFF TGTGCCAGCGTCCCAGAGTTAGACACCGGGGAGCTGTTTTTT
NA TRBJ2-3 TRBV15 15 NA CATSRDGGQSDTQYF TGTGCCACCAGCAGAGACGGGGGGCAATCAGATACGCAGTATTTT
TRBD1 TRBJ2-5 TRBV20-1 13 many CSAVQGYQETQYF TGCAGTGCAGTACAGGGGTACCAAGAGACCCAGTACTTC
NA TRBJ2-6 TRBV5-1 15 many CASSRDTPGANVLTF TGCGCCAGCAGTAGGGACACTCCTGGGGCCAACGTCCTGACTTTC
NA TRBJ1-4 TRBV10-2 12 few CASTSVGRKLFF TGCGCCAGCACCTCGGTCGGTCGAAAACTGTTTTTT
NA TRBJ2-5 TRBV15 13 NA CATSRNLGEAQYF TGTGCCACCAGCAGAAATCTCGGAGAGGCCCAGTACTTC
TRBD1 TRBJ1-3 TRBV20-1 14 NA CSATRTGSGNTIYF TGCAGTGCTACTAGGACAGGGTCAGGAAACACCATATATTTT
TRBD2 TRBJ2-5 TRBV6-5 18 few CASSKTSGSSLLSGGQYF TGTGCCAGCAGCAAAACTAGCGGGAGTTCTCTATTATCAGGGGGCCAGTACTTC
TRBD2 TRBJ2-5 TRBV29-1 13 few CSVRGGGPGTQYF TGCAGCGTTCGCGGGGGGGGACCGGGGACCCAGTACTTC
NA TRBJ1-2 TRBV5-4 13 NA CASSPGEGYDYTF TGTGCCAGCAGCCCGGGAGAGGGCTACGACTACACCTTC
NA TRBJ2-7 TRBV9 15 once CASAPDRDGSYEQYF TGTGCCAGCGCCCCAGACCGTGACGGGTCCTACGAGCAGTACTTC
NA TRBJ2-7 TRBV3-1 13 many CASSQESFYEQYF TGTGCCAGCAGCCAAGAGTCTTTCTACGAGCAGTACTTC
NA TRBJ2-2 TRBV2 12 NA CASSDDIGELFF TGTGCCAGCAGTGATGATATAGGGGAGCTGTTTTTT
NA TRBJ2-5 TRBV10-1 14 once CASPGRYSNQPQYF TGCGCCAGCCCGGGACGGTATAGCAATCAGCCCCAGTACTTC
NA TRBJ2-6 TRBV19 15 few CASSLGDTGANVLTF TGTGCCAGTAGTTTAGGAGACACTGGGGCCAACGTCCTGACTTTC
NA TRBJ2-5 TRBV20-1 12 many CSARNDQETQYF TGCAGTGCTAGAAACGACCAAGAGACCCAGTACTTC
NA TRBJ2-5 TRBV15 14 many CATSRGKGPETQYF TGTGCCACCAGCAGAGGAAAAGGTCCAGAGACCCAGTACTTC
NA TRBJ1-2 TRBV11-2 15 NA CASSRWASGVNGYTF TGTGCCAGCAGCCGGTGGGCTAGCGGGGTGAATGGCTACACCTTC
TRBD1 TRBJ1-4 TRBV29-1 15 NA CSVDPHRTGDEKLFF TGCAGCGTTGACCCCCATAGGACAGGCGATGAAAAACTGTTTTTT
NA TRBJ1-1 TRBV5-1 15 NA CASSDGHRVNTEAFF TGCGCCAGCAGCGACGGACACCGAGTGAACACTGAAGCTTTCTTT
TRBD1 TRBJ2-5 TRBV12-3/TRBV12-4 15 NA CASSLTGGVGETQYF TGTGCCAGCAGTTTGACAGGGGGCGTCGGGGAGACCCAGTACTTC
NA TRBJ2-7 TRBV3-1 14 many CASSLGATSGEQYF TGTGCCAGCAGCCTAGGGGCGACGTCCGGCGAGCAGTACTTC
NA TRBJ2-7 TRBV5-1 14 NA CASSLRGGERGQYF TGCGCCAGCAGCTTGAGGGGGGGCGAACGAGGGCAGTACTTC
NA TRBJ1-4 TRBV5-1 16 NA CASSVNWPGKNEKLFF TGCGCCAGCAGCGTAAACTGGCCCGGGAAGAATGAAAAACTGTTTTTT
NA TRBJ1-5 TRBV10-3 13 NA CAISGGGWQPQHF TGTGCCATCAGTGGGGGGGGCTGGCAGCCCCAGCATTTT
NA TRBJ1-4 TRBV9 14 NA CASSAGDIGEKLFF TGTGCCAGCAGCGCCGGAGACATAGGGGAAAAACTGTTTTTT
NA TRBJ1-2 TRBV20-1 15 NA CSARRRDTANYGYTF TGCAGTGCTCGGCGCAGGGACACCGCTAACTATGGCTACACCTTC
NA TRBJ1-2 TRBV24-1 16 once CATSAGDRTHNYGYTF TGTGCCACCAGTGCCGGTGACAGGACTCATAACTATGGCTACACCTTC
NA TRBJ1-2 TRBV3-1 11 many CASSHRYGYTF TGTGCCAGCAGCCACCGCTATGGCTACACCTTC
TRBD1 TRBJ1-1 TRBV5-6 14 many CASSPDRVPTEAFF TGTGCCAGCAGCCCCGACAGGGTTCCCACTGAAGCTTTCTTT
NA TRBJ2-7 TRBV2 12 many CASKGSSYEQYF TGTGCCAGCAAAGGCAGCTCCTACGAGCAGTACTTC
TRBD2 TRBJ2-2 TRBV11-2 15 many CASSFSGSRAGELFF TGTGCCAGCAGCTTTAGCGGGAGTCGCGCCGGGGAGCTGTTTTTT
NA TRBJ2-2 TRBV2 12 NA CASSDRGGELFF TGTGCCAGCAGTGATAGGGGCGGGGAGCTGTTTTTT
TRBD1 TRBJ1-2 TRBV10-3 11 NA CAIANRGGYTF TGTGCCATTGCCAACAGGGGGGGCTACACCTTC
NA TRBJ1-2 TRBV2 12 NA CASSPLDSGYTF TGTGCCAGCAGCCCCCTAGACTCAGGCTACACCTTC
NA TRBJ2-7 TRBV7-3 15 NA CASSLRAETSYEQYF TGTGCCAGCAGCCTCCGGGCGGAAACCAGCTACGAGCAGTACTTC